This TCR beta chain stems from a study of tumor and adjacent non-tumor tissue in lung cancer. A modified ARM-PCR protocol with three rounds of nested PCR amplified TCRbeta. TCRdb reprocessed the multiplex PCR reads via MiXCR and lists one record per CDR3 protein. In the table there are about 110,000 distinct CDR3 sequences, 75% of which are singletons. With respect to this clonotype: Mismatch with germline at one junction end may stem from a read error.

Germline V lookup: CDR1 SGHNT, CDR2 YENEEA. The CDR3 extends over 15 amino acids. RNA was extracted from bulk tissue without any cell sorting. This sequence joins TRBV11-3 and TRBJ2-1; D might be TRBD2 (6 bases). Input material: lung tumor tissue. This TCR was sampled from an older woman with non-small cell lung cancer. The CDR3 protein is CTSSLGGDSYNEQFF. The CDR3 region has the DNA TGTACCAGCAGCTTAGGCGGGGACTCCTACAATGAGCAGTTCTTC.